These 2 T cell receptor beta chains originate from one sample sequenced in a study of blood T cell repertoires in COVID-19. TCRdb's table, derived via immunoSEQ multiplex PCR, lists solely in-frame clones and lacks some. The sample yields more than 95,000 clones, roughly four fifths seen once. Sample: peripheral blood. All receptors derive from a woman aged 80 or over with active or convalescent COVID-19.

This rearrangement joins TRBV5-1 to TRBJ2-7; tentatively, D is TRBD2 (7 bases). This CDR3 comprises 15 residues. The V and J ends lost 3 bases and 3 bases respectively, with 16 bases between them. From germline, CDR1 is SGHRS and CDR2 YFSETQ. DNA for the CDR3: TGCGCCAGCAGCTGGGGGGGCGGGACGAACTACGAGCAGTACTTC. Residues: CASSWGGGTNYEQYF.

This sequence joins TRBV28 and TRBJ1-1; the D is unclear. The germline V and J ends were trimmed by 6 bases and 10 bases, with 15 bases remaining between them. The CDR3 extends over 12 amino acids. Germline V gene lookup returns CDR1 MDHEN and CDR2 SYDVKM. This chain's CDR3 is CASRTTGVGAFF. The CDR3 bases are TGTGCCAGCAGAACCACCGGGGTCGGAGCTTTCTTT.